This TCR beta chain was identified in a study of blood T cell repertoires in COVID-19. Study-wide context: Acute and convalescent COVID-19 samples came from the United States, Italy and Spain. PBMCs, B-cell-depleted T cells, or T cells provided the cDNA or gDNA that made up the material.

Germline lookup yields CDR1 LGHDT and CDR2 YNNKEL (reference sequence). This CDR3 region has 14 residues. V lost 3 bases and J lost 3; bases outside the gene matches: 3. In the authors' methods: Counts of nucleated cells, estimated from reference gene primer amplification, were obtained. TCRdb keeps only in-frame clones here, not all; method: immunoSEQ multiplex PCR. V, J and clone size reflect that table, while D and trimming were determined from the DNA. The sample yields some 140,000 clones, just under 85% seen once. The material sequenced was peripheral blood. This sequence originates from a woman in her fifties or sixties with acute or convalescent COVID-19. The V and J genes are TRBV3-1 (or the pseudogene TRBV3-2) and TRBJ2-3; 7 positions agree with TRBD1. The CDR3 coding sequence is TGTGCCAGCAGCCACGCGACAGGGACAGATACGCAGTATTTT. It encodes CASSHATGTDTQYF.